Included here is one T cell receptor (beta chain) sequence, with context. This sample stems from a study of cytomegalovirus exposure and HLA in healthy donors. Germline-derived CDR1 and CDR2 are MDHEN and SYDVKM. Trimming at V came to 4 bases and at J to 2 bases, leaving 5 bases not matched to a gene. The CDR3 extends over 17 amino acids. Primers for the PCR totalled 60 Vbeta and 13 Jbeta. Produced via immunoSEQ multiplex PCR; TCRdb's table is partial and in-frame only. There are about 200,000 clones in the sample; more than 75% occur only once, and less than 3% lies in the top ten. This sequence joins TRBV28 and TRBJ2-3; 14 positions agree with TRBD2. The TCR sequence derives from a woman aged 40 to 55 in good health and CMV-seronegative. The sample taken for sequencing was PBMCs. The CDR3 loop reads CASSWGLAGVITDTQYF. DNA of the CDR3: TGTGCCAGCAGTTGGGGACTAGCGGGAGTCATCACAGATACGCAGTATTTT.